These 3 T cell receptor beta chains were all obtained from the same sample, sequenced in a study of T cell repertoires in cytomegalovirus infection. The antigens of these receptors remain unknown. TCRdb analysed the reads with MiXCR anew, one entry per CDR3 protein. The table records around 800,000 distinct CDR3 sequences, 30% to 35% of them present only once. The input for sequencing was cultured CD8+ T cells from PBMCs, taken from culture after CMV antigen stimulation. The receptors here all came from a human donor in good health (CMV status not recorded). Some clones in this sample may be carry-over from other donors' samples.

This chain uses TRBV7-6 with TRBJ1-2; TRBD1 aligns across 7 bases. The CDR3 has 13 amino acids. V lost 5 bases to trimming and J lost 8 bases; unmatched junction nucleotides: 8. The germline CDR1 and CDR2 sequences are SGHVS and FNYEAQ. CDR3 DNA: TGTGCCAGCAGCCAATGGGACAGCAGGGGCTACACCTTC. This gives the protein CASSQWDSRGYTF.

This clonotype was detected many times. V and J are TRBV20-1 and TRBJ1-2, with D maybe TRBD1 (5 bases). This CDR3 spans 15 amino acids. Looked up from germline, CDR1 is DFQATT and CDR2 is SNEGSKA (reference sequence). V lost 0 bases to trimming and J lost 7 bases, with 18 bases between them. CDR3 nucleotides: TGCAGTGCTAGAGACCACGGAGGGGTCTCTGGTGGCTACACCTTC. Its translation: CSARDHGGVSGGYTF.

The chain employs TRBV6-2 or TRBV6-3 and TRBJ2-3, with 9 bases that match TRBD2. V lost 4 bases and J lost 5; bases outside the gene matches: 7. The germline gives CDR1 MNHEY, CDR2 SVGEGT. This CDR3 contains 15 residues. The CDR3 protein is CASSFPGLAVDTQYF. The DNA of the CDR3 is TGTGCCAGCAGTTTTCCGGGACTAGCTGTAGATACGCAGTATTTT.